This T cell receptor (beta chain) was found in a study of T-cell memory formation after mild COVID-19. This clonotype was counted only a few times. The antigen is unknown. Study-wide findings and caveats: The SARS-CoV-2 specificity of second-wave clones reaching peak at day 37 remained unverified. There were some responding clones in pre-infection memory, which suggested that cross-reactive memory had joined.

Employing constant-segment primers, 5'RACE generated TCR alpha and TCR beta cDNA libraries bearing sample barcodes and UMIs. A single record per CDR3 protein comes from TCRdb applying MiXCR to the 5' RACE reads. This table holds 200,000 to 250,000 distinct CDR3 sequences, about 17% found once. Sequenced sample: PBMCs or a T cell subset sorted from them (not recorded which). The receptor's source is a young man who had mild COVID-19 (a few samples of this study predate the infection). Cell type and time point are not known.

The CDR3 is CASRPGQGGGEQFF. The CDR3 DNA reads TGCGCCAGCAGGCCGGGACAGGGAGGCGGTGAGCAGTTCTTC. The chain recombines TRBV5-1 with TRBJ2-1, with 9 positions matching TRBD1. The CDR3 has 14 amino acids. V lost 5 bases, J lost 9 bases, and 9 bases stayed unmatched. Germline V gene sequence: CDR1 SGHRS, CDR2 YFSETQ.